Below are 21 T cell receptor beta chains sequenced from a single sample in a study of technical replicates of blood from a handful of donors. Measured with immunoSEQ multiplex PCR; TCRdb has only the in-frame clones, and not every one. The profile shows under 65,000 clones, 80% to 90% of them singletons. The sample comprised PBMCs. The receptors stem from a human donor in good health. Some clones in this sample may be carry-over from other donors' samples.

The rearrangement uses TRBV18 and TRBJ2-7; weak D call: TRBD2 (7 bases). CDR1 and CDR2 (germline): KGHSH, LQKENI. Trimming cost V 5 bases and J 2 bases, with 19 bases left between them. The CDR3 runs 16 residues. CDR3: CASSITGGGGPYEQYF. The CDR3 coding sequence is TGTGCCAGCTCAATAACTGGAGGGGGGGGACCCTACGAGCAGTACTTC.

Only a few counts were recorded for this clone. The V and J genes are TRBV11-1 and TRBJ1-2; 10 nucleotides match TRBD1. J was trimmed by 7 bases and V by 5 bases; bases with no gene match: 7. The CDR3 is made up of 14 amino acids. The germline gives CDR1 SGHAT, CDR2 FQDESV (reference sequence). CDR3: CASSRDRGEVGYTF. The CDR3 DNA reads TGTGCCAGCAGCAGGGACAGGGGAGAGGTTGGCTACACCTTC.

This chain uses TRBV5-8 with TRBJ2-5, with 14 positions matching TRBD2. V was clipped by 4 bases and J by 5 bases; unmatched bases: 10. Germline assignment: CDR1 SGHTS and CDR2 YDEGEE. The CDR3 consists of 17 residues. The CDR3 here is CASSQGTSGGRRETQYF. DNA for the CDR3: TGTGCCAGCAGCCAGGGGACTAGCGGGGGCCGACGGGAGACCCAGTACTTC.

The chain carries TRBV6-1 and TRBJ2-7; TRBD2 agrees at 14 bases. Trimming removed 4 bases from V and 2 bases from J; junction bases left unmatched: 4. Germline-derived CDR1 and CDR2 are MNHNS and SASEGT. There are 16 residues in the CDR3. For the CDR3, the DNA is TGTGCCAGCAGTGGACGGACTAGCGGGGGGCCCTACGAGCAGTACTTC. It specifies CASSGRTSGGPYEQYF.

This clone was counted only a few times. V usage is TRBV30 and J usage is TRBJ1-5; D ambiguous. CDR3 size: 13 residues. Trimming took off 2 bases at V and 0 bases at J, with 5 bases between the two ends. CDR1 and CDR2 (germline): GTSNPN, SVGIG (reference sequence). CDR3 DNA sequence: TGTGCCTGGAGTCCAGATAGCAATCAGCCCCAGCATTTT. This codes for CAWSPDSNQPQHF.

This clone was seen only once. The chain uses TRBV28 and TRBJ1-2; D not certain. The CDR3 runs to 12 residues. Trimming shortened V by 1 base and J by 4 bases, and 4 bases separated the two germline ends. Per the germline V gene, CDR1 is MDHEN and CDR2 is SYDVKM. CDR3: CASSLFLYGYTF. CDR3 in DNA: TGTGCCAGCAGTTTATTTCTCTATGGCTACACCTTC.

This sequence joins TRBV29-1 and TRBJ1-1; tentative D call: TRBD1 (6 bases). Trimming shortened V by 3 bases and J by 1 base, and 18 bases separated the two germline ends. The CDR3 is 16 residues long. Germline V gene data show CDR1 as SQVTM and CDR2 as ANQGSEA. The chain's CDR3 is CSVEGHGGRGNTEAFF. CDR3 nucleotide sequence: TGCAGCGTTGAGGGTCATGGGGGCAGGGGGAACACTGAAGCTTTCTTT.

The chain is built from TRBV4-3 and TRBJ2-1; D remains unclear. The CDR3 totals 12 residues. V was pared by 4 bases and J by 9 bases, with 10 bases between. Germline CDR1 and CDR2: LGHNA and YSLEER. The CDR3 sequence: CASSRGMGEQFF. CDR3 sequence (DNA): TGCGCCAGCAGCCGCGGTATGGGTGAGCAGTTCTTC.

Comment on this clone: Different DNA sequences within this sample yield the same CDR3. The V call is TRBV7-9, the J call TRBJ1-6; D is possibly TRBD1 (5 bases). Trimming shortened V by 3 bases and J by 1 base, and 10 bases separated the two germline ends. The CDR3 contains 16 residues. CDR1 SEHNR and CDR2 FQNEAQ come from the germline V gene (reference sequence). The CDR3 nucleotides are TGTGCCAGCAGCTTGGGGGGGAGATCCTATAATTCACCCCTCCACTTT. Translated, it gives CASSLGGRSYNSPLHF. Based on the CDR3 plus reference TRBV7-9 and TRBJ1-6, the full variable domain is DTGVSQNPRHKITKRGQNVTFRCDPISEHNRLYWYRQTLGQGPEFLTYFQNEAQLEKSRLLSDRFSAERPKGSFSTLEIQRTEQGDSAMYLCASSLGGRSYNSPLHFGNGTRLTVT.

This rearrangement joins TRBV6-6 to TRBJ1-6; 8 positions match TRBD1. Germline V CDR1 and CDR2: MNHNY, SVGAGI (reference sequence). The CDR3 loop spans 14 amino acids. With 5 bases clipped from V and 10 bases from J, the junction kept 7 bases outside the gene matches. CDR3 sequence: CASSPTGGRSPLHF. As DNA, the CDR3 is TGTGCCAGCAGTCCCACAGGGGGTCGGTCACCCCTCCACTTT.

This clone was detected only once. The J gene is TRBJ2-1, the V gene TRBV7-3; 8 positions match TRBD2. Germline CDR1 and CDR2: SGHTA and FQGTGA. The CDR3 contains 15 residues. With V trimmed by 0 bases and J by 3 bases, 1 base remained unmatched. For the CDR3, the DNA is TGTGCCAGCAGCTTAACTAGCGGGGTCTACAATGAGCAGTTCTTC. Translation gives CASSLTSGVYNEQFF.

There are a few counts of this clone. This CDR3 reads CASRGAWRESAGNTIYF. CDR3 nucleotides: TGTGCCAGCAGGGGGGCTTGGCGGGAGAGCGCTGGAAACACCATATATTTT. This chain links TRBV7-8 with TRBJ1-3, with D perhaps matching TRBD1 (6 bases). CDR3 length: 17 amino acids. V lost 6 bases and J 2 bases, leaving 20 bases between the germline ends. CDR1 SGHVS and CDR2 FQNEAQ come from the germline V gene.

This chain links TRBV7-2 with TRBJ2-7; no reliable D call. V shed 9 bases and J shed 0 bases, with 12 bases lying between them. The CDR3 extends over 13 amino acids. The V gene's germline CDR1 is SGHTA and CDR2 FQGNSA. The CDR3 spells CASTSYLSYEQYF. CDR3 sequence (DNA): TGTGCCAGTACAAGTTACCTCTCCTACGAGCAGTACTTC.

The CDR3 sequence: CSVERRQSRNGYTF. The CDR3 DNA reads TGCAGCGTTGAACGTCGGCAGTCTAGGAATGGCTACACCTTC. The chain is built from TRBV29-1 and TRBJ1-2; no firm D call. Germline loops: CDR1 SQVTM, CDR2 ANQGSEA. The ends were cut back, 2 bases at V and 6 bases at J, with 16 bases in the middle. The CDR3 is 14 residues long.

The genes are TRBV19 and TRBJ2-3; 7 bases line up with TRBD2. The CDR3 has 15 residues. CDR1 LNHDA and CDR2 SQIVND come from the germline V gene (reference sequence). V lost 5 bases, J lost 1 base, and 6 bases stayed unmatched. The CDR3 spells CASSLSGGGTDTQYF. The CDR3, as DNA: TGTGCCAGTAGTCTTTCGGGGGGAGGCACAGATACGCAGTATTTT.

This sequence joins TRBV19 and TRBJ1-5; 8 positions match TRBD1. The V segment lost 3 bases and the J segment 7 bases; nucleotides outside the gene matches: 2. This CDR3 is 13 amino acids long. The V gene's germline CDR1 is LNHDA and CDR2 SQIVND (reference sequence). CDR3 in DNA: TGTGCCAGTAGTATTCAGGGGGCACAGCCCCAGCATTTT. This codes for CASSIQGAQPQHF.

The J gene is TRBJ2-7, the V gene TRBV6-5; the D gene is possibly TRBD2 (6 bases). Trimming stripped 6 bases from V and 6 bases from J, with 18 bases between. The CDR3 contains 14 residues. The germline V gene has CDR1 MNHEY and CDR2 SVGAGI. In DNA form, the CDR3 reads TGTGCCAGCAGACTAACCCCCGGCGGGGCCGAGCAGTACTTC. This gives the protein CASRLTPGGAEQYF.

CDR3 sequence (DNA): TGCAGCGCCAGGGAGGGCTCGGTTTCGTCCCAGTACTTC. This translates into CSAREGSVSSQYF. This chain joins TRBV29-1 and TRBJ2-5, with TRBD2 matching 7 bases. The V gene end was trimmed by 7 bases and the J gene end by 9 bases; junction bases not matched to a gene: 14. The CDR3 is 13 amino acids. Germline V gene data show CDR1 as SQVTM and CDR2 as ANQGSEA.

The rearrangement joins TRBV7-3 to TRBJ2-5, with TRBD2 matching over 8 bases. The germline V gene encodes CDR1 SGHTA and CDR2 FQGTGA. The CDR3 spans 17 residues. J lost 4 bases, V lost 0 bases, and 10 bases had no gene match. CDR3 DNA sequence: TGTGCCAGCAGCTTAACCGGGAGGGAGGGTCTAGGAGAGACCCAGTACTTC. This codes for CASSLTGREGLGETQYF. Supplemented by reference TRBV7-3 and TRBJ2-5, the full variable domain reads GAGVSQTPSNKVTEKGKYVELRCDPISGHTALYWYRQSLGQGPEFLIYFQGTGAADDSGLPNDRFFAVRPEGSVSTLKIQRTERGDSAVYLCASSLTGREGLGETQYFGPGTRLLVL.

The chain combines TRBV7-2 with TRBJ2-7, with D tentatively TRBD2 (6 bases). The V gene lost 5 bases and the J gene lost 5 bases, with 13 bases spanning the gap. Germline V gene lookup returns CDR1 SGHTA and CDR2 FQGNSA. This CDR3 is built from 13 residues. The DNA of the CDR3 is TGTGCCAGCAGCACCGGGACTTTTAACGAGCAGTACTTC. Translated: CASSTGTFNEQYF.

This sequence joins TRBV5-6 and TRBJ1-2; D is uncertain. CDR3 length: 17 amino acids. V was shortened by 4 bases and J by 0 bases, with 19 bases between the two germline ends. Germline lookup yields CDR1 SGHDT and CDR2 YYEEEE. The CDR3 loop is CASSPPPGRTSNYGYTF. In DNA, the CDR3 is TGTGCCAGCAGCCCCCCCCCGGGGAGAACCTCTAACTATGGCTACACCTTC.